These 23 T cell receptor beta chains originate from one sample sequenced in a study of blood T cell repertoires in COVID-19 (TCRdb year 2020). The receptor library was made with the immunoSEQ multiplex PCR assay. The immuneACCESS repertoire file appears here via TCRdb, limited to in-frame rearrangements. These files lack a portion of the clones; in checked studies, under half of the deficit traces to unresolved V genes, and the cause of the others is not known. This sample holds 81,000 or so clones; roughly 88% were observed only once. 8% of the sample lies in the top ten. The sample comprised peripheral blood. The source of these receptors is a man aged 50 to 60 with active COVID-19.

CDR3 amino acids: CAWRLTENTEAFF. The DNA of the CDR3 is TGTGCCTGGAGACTGACAGAGAACACTGAAGCTTTCTTT. The rearrangement joins TRBV30 to TRBJ1-1, with TRBD1 as a possible D gene (5 bases). Germline assignment: CDR1 GTSNPN and CDR2 SVGIG (reference sequence). This CDR3 region has 13 residues. Trimming cost V 3 bases and J 1 base, with 9 bases left between them.

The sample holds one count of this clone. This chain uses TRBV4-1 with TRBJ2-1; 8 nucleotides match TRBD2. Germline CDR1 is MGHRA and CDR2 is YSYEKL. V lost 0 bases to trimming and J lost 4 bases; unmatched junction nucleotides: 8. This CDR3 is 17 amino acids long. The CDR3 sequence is CASSQDRAGGSYNEQFF. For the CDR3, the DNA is TGCGCCAGCAGCCAAGATCGGGCGGGAGGTTCGTACAATGAGCAGTTCTTC.

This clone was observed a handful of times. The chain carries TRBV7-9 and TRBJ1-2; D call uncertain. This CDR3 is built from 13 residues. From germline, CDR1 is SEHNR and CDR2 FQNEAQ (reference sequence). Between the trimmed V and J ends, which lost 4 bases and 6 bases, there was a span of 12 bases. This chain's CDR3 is CASSYVPGDGYTF. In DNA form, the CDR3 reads TGTGCCAGCAGCTACGTCCCCGGGGATGGCTACACCTTC.

The chain's CDR3 is CASSSRTGGNTGELFF. CDR3 nucleotide sequence: TGTGCCAGCAGTTCCAGGACAGGAGGTAACACCGGGGAGCTGTTTTTT. The chain joins TRBV6-2 or TRBV6-3 to TRBJ2-2, with 7 bases matching TRBD1. The CDR3 sequence is 16 residues long. V lost 4 bases and J lost 2; bases outside the gene matches: 7. Per the germline V gene, CDR1 is MNHEY and CDR2 is SVGEGT.

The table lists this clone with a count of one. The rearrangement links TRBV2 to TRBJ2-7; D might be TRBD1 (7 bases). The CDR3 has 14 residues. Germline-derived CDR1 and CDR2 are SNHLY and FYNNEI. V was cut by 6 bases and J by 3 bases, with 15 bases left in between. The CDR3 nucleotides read TGTGCCAGCAGGCGGGACAGTAGAATCTACGAGCAGTACTTC. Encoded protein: CASRRDSRIYEQYF.

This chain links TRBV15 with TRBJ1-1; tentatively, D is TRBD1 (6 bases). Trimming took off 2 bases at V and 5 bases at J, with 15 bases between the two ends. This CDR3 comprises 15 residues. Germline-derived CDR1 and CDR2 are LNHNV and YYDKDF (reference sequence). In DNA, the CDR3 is TGTGCCACCAGCAGATCCAGAGGACAGAGAACTGAAGCTTTCTTT. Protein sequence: CATSRSRGQRTEAFF.

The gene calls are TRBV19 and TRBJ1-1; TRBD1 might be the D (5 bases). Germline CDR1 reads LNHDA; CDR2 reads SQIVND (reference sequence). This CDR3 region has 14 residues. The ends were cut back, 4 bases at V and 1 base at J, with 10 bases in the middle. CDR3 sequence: CASSTDQGNTEAFF. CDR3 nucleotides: TGTGCCAGTAGTACAGACCAGGGGAACACTGAAGCTTTCTTT.

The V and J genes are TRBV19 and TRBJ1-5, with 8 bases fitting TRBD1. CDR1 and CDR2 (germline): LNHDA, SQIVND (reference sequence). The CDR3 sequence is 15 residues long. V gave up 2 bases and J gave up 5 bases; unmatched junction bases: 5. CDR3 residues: CASSISTGAYQPQHF. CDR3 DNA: TGTGCCAGTAGTATATCGACAGGGGCCTATCAGCCCCAGCATTTT.

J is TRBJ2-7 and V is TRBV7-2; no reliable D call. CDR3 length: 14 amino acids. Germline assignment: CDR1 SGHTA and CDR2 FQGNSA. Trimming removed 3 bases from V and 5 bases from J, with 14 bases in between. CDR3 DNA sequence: TGTGCCAGCAGCTTGCGGCCTCTAGTTGACGAGCAGTACTTC. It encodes CASSLRPLVDEQYF.

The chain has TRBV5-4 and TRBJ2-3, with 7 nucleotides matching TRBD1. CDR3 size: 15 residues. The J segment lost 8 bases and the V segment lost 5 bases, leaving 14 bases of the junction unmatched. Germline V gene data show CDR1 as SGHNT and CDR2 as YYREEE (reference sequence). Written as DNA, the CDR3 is TGTGCCAGCAGGTCCGGGACAGCTCCCTCTGGTACGCAGTATTTT. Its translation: CASRSGTAPSGTQYF. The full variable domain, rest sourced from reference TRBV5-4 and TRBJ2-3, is ETGVTQSPTHLIKTRGQQVTLRCSSQSGHNTVSWYQQALGQGPQFIFQYYREEENGRGNFPPRFSGLQFPNYSSELNVNALELDDSALYLCASRSGTAPSGTQYFGPGTRLTVL.

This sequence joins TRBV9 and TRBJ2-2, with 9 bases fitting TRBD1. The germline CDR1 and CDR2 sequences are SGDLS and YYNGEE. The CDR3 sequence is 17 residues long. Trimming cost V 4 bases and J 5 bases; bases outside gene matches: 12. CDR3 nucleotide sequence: TGTGCCAGCAGCCTATCCGGACAGGGGAGTCGAACCGGGGAGCTGTTTTTT. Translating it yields CASSLSGQGSRTGELFF.

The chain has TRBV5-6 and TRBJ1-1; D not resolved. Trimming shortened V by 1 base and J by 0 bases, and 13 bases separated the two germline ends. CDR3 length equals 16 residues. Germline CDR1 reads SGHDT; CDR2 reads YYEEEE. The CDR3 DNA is TGTGCCAGCAGCTTGTCCCGGAGAGGCATGAACACTGAAGCTTTCTTT. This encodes CASSLSRRGMNTEAFF.

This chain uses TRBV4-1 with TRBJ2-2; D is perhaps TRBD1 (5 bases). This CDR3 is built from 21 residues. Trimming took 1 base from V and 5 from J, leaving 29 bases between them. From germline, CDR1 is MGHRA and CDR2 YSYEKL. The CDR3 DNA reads TGCGCCAGCAGCCAAGCCCCCCTTGGCAGGGCCCGTCGGGTGCATACCGGGGAGCTGTTTTTT. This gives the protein CASSQAPLGRARRVHTGELFF.

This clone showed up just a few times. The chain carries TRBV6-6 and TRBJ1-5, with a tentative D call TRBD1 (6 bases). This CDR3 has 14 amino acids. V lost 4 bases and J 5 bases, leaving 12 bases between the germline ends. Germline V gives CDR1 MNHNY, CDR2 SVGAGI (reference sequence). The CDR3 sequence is CASSLQGADQPQHF. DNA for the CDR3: TGTGCCAGCAGTTTACAGGGAGCGGATCAGCCCCAGCATTTT.

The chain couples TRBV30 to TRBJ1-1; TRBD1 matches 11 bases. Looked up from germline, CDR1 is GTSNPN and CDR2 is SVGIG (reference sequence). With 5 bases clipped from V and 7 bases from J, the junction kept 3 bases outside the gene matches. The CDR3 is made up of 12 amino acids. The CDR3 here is CAWGTGGGEAFF. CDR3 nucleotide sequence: TGTGCCTGGGGGACAGGGGGTGGTGAAGCTTTCTTT.

For the CDR3, the DNA is TGCGCCAGCAGCTTGGGGACAGATAATGAAAAACTGTTTTTT. This codes for CASSLGTDNEKLFF. This chain connects TRBV5-1 to TRBJ1-4, with D maybe TRBD1 (6 bases). CDR1 SGHRS and CDR2 YFSETQ come from the germline V gene. This CDR3 has 14 amino acids. V lost 0 bases and J 4 bases, leaving 7 bases between the germline ends.

Written as DNA, the CDR3 is TGTGCCAGCAGCCAGGGGGACTGGCTGAACACTGAAGCTTTCTTT. As protein: CASSQGDWLNTEAFF. The chain carries TRBV4-2 and TRBJ1-1, with D tentatively TRBD1 (5 bases). With 3 bases removed from V and 0 bases from J, the gap between germline ends came to 11 bases. The germline V gene has CDR1 LGHNA and CDR2 YNFKEQ. The CDR3 has 15 residues.

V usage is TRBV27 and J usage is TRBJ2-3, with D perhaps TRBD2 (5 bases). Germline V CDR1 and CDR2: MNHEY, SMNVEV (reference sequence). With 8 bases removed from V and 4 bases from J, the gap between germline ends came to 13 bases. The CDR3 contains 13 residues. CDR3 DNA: TGTGCCAGCTGCGGGTACGGGGCAGATACGCAGTATTTT. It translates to CASCGYGADTQYF.

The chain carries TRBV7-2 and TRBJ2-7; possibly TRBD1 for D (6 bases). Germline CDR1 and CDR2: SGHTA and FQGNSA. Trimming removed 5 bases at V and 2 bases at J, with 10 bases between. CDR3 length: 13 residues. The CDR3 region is CASSRQGPYEQYF. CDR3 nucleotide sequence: TGTGCCAGCAGCAGGCAGGGGCCCTACGAGCAGTACTTC. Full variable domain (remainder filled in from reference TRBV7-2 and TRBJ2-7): GAGVSQSPSNKVTEKGKDVELRCDPISGHTALYWYRQSLGQGLEFLIYFQGNSAPDKSGLPSDRFSAERTGGSVSTLTIQRTQQEDSAVYLCASSRQGPYEQYFGPGTRLTVT.

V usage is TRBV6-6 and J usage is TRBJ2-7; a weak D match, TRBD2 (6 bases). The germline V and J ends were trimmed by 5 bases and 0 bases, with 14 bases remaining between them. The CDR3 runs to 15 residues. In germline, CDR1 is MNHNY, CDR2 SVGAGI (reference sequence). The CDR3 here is CASSPGGTFSYEQYF. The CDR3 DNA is TGTGCCAGCAGTCCCGGGGGAACTTTCTCCTACGAGCAGTACTTC.

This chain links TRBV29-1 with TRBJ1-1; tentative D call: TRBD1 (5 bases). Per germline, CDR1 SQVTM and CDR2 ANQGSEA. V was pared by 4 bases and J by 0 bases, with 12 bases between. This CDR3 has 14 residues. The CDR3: CSVGGGRMNTEAFF. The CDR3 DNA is TGCAGCGTTGGGGGCGGGAGAATGAACACTGAAGCTTTCTTT.

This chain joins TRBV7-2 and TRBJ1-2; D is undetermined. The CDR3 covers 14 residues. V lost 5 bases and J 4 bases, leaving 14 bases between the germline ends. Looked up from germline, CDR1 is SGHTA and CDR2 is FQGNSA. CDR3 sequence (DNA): TGTGCCAGCAGCAGCCGCCTGTATTTCTATGGCTACACCTTC. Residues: CASSSRLYFYGYTF.

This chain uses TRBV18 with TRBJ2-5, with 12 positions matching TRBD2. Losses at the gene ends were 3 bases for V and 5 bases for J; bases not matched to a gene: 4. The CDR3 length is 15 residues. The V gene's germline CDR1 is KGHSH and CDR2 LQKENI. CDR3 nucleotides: TGTGCCAGCTCACCGACTAGCGGGAGTAAGGAGACCCAGTACTTC. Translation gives CASSPTSGSKETQYF.